This T cell receptor beta chain appears in the sequencing data of a study of cytomegalovirus exposure and HLA in healthy donors. Study results and caveats: Cytomegalovirus association was listed for about 180 TCR beta chains. The classifier reportedly diagnosed cytomegalovirus status with high sensitivity and specificity. In an earlier analysis, in approximately 570 donors, most V segments appeared productive either ~87% or ~30% of the time.

PCR involved 60 Vbeta and 13 Jbeta primers. The method was immunoSEQ multiplex PCR; TCRdb's version includes in-frame clones alone and lacks a portion of them. This table holds around 100,000 clones. Worth noting for this clone: Its antigen remains unknown.

CDR1 and CDR2 from the germline V gene are LGHNA and YSLEER. J lost 4 bases, V lost 1 base, and 6 bases had no gene match. The CDR3 length is 16 residues. The receptor comes from a man over 45 in good health and CMV-seronegative. The chain couples TRBV4-3 to TRBJ2-5; 10 nucleotides align to TRBD2. Sequencing was performed on PBMCs. CDR3 in amino acids: CASSQGRAGGGETQYF. CDR3 DNA sequence: TGCGCCAGCAGCCAAGGACGAGCGGGGGGGGGAGAGACCCAGTACTTC.